This T cell receptor beta chain was captured in a study of blood T cells in healthy people across ages (dated by TCRdb to 2013 to 2016). At the level of the whole study: In model experiments, template switching captured roughly one uniquely barcoded TCR beta cDNA molecule for every two T cells. For two donors (one aged 18 to 29 and one aged 80 or older), the study analyzed two additional independent replicas of 1 million unique cDNA reads from the same blood draw. Donors were grouped into four age groups: young (average approximately 16 years), middle-aged (39), aged (around 62) and long-lived (around 80). The study measured age-related changes in TCR beta repertoire diversity using deep sequencing normalized with unique cDNA molecular identifiers. To avoid experimental bias, donors of different ages were spread randomly across the sequencing lanes. General study outcomes and caveats: Donor CMV infection status was unknown, potentially confounding age-related changes in expanded clonotypes. Compared with the aged group, more naive CD4+ T cells, fewer expanded clones and increased TCR diversity were shown by the long-lived group, suggesting age selection. As age increased, observed TCR beta diversity per million T cells dropped in a roughly linear way, and a significant reduction was already evident by age 40. Estimates of total diversity from one million sequenced T cells were regarded as lower bounds and underestimates. Because profiling used bulk unsorted PBMCs, naive and antigen-experienced compartments could not be compared conclusively. There was a strong correlation between observed TCR beta diversity and the percentage of naive T cells measured by flow cytometry.

CDR1 and CDR2 are read off the germline V gene (reference sequence) as MNHEY and SMNVEV. The V and J ends are trimmed by 4 bases and 3 bases, leaving 13 bases between them. Counted from cysteine to phenylalanine, this CDR3 has 15 amino acids. Here the CDR3 DNA is all that survives: 45 bases in frame from base 1. Systemically healthy Caucasian individuals from Russia, around 38 in total and aged roughly 6 to 100 years, were included as donors. Each donor gave 8 to 10 milliliters of peripheral blood, drawn into EDTA-treated Vacutainer tubes. Ficoll-Paque density-gradient centrifugation was used to isolate PBMCs, with at least 7 million per sample. Total RNA, at least 6 micrograms per sample, was extracted from PBMCs with Trizol reagent. For every donor, an aliquot of PBMCs went through flow cytometry to measure the percentages of naive CD45RAhigh/CD27high T cells. The library was prepared using 5' RACE. Sequencing relied on an Illumina HiSeq 2500. The second PCR ran for roughly 7 to 12 cycles and used a J-beta primer mix along with a sample-barcoded 5' primer. A template-switch 5' adaptor carrying 12 random nucleotides introduced a unique molecular identifier onto each TCR beta cDNA molecule. Each sample yielded at least 3 million CDR3-containing paired-end reads. First-strand cDNA synthesis was performed from all RNA using the Mint cDNA synthesis kit, with priming by a TRBC-specific oligonucleotide. Following uracil-DNA glycosylase treatment, a first 18-cycle PCR with universal primers M1SS and BC2_uni_R was performed on all cDNA. From the authors' description of their analysis: For normalization, 1 million high-quality reads were randomly selected from each sample, with every read carrying a distinct molecular identifier. Instead of being binned into consensus sequences, reads with shared molecular identifiers were discarded. MiTCR, with a Q25 quality threshold and the strictest error-elimination algorithm, was used for CDR3 identification, clonotype clustering and error correction. Lower-bound total TCR beta diversity was estimated with a nonparametric unseen species model using Euler transformation. The public reads were reanalyzed by TCRdb: fastp trimming at Q25, MiXCR alignment, in-frame beta chains only. CDR3 protein sequences are deduplicated, and each keeps its most common genes and DNA. The V and J calls reflect TCRdb's pipeline rather than the authors' work. The sample data list 890,000 or so distinct CDR3 sequences, and approximately 59% of these were observed just once. The ten biggest clones cover roughly a quarter of the sample.

As concerns this clonotype: Its antigen is still unknown. It has no much larger one-base neighbor in the sample; base qualities were not kept.

Sequencing was done on a sample of blood. This clonotype was obtained from a man between 25 and 39 years old in good health. Recombination linked TRBV27 to TRBJ1-5; the best D guess is TRBD1, with 6 bases matching. The sequenced DNA: TGTGCCAGCAGTTCAACAGGGACTCACAATCAGCCCCAGCATTTT. It specifies CASSSTGTHNQPQHF.